This TCR beta chain was found in a study of control samples from healthy donors and cancer patients. Sequencing was performed with immunoSEQ multiplex PCR; in TCRdb, only in-frame clones are kept and a portion is missing. The sample includes about 160,000 clones, approximately 96% seen only once; the top ten take over 0.9%. Trimming cost V 3 bases and J 9 bases; bases outside gene matches: 11. Looked up from germline, CDR1 is LNHDA and CDR2 is SQIVND (reference sequence). This CDR3 region has 15 residues. The sequenced material came from blood. The TCR was taken from a woman in her twenties or thirties in good health. This chain links TRBV19 with TRBJ2-1; 7 bases agree with TRBD2. The DNA of the CDR3 is TGTGCCAGTAGTATCATGGGGGGGAGAATGGGTGAGCAGTTCTTC. It is translated as CASSIMGGRMGEQFF.